This T cell receptor beta chain was identified during a study of shared clonotypes between healthy human individuals (dated by TCRdb to 2019 to 2021). Regarding the study in general: A few men and two women, aged 18 to 49 years, made up the cohort. Leukapheresis yielded between about 0.94 and 9.5 billion PBMCs per donor. For each donor, CD4 naive and CD4 memory were each run on three plates, CD8 naive on two plates, and CD8 memory on one plate. To estimate repertoire size and how much clonotype sharing occurs between individuals, the study deeply sequenced the blood TCR repertoires of 4 to 6 healthy adults. Libraries were prepared and TCR repertoires were sequenced by different laboratories using diverse techniques, in order to increase sequencing depth and limit assay-specific biases. Findings and caveats that apply to the study as a whole: Clonotypes shared by all four sorted-subset donors showed higher generation probabilities than non-shared clonotypes. Naive subsets generally had larger estimated clonotype richness than memory subsets. Incomplete sequencing was indicated by rarefaction of sorted-subset datasets, despite the large sequencing depth. Sampling was restricted to blood, and TCR repertoires in tissues likely differ from the TCR repertoires found in blood. Around 5.4% of naive CD4, 3.5% of naive CD8, roughly 2.5% of memory CD4, and roughly 0.4% of memory CD8 clonotypes were shared across a few donors. The small number of donors limited the genetic and exposure-history diversity represented. Based on pairwise subsampling, the degree of clonotype sharing among donors was expected to be affected by sequencing depth.

Healthy HIV-negative adults with no recently reported acute infections or vaccinations were included as donors. Every donor was a Caucasian adult residing in Nashville, Tennessee, USA. CD4+ T cells were enriched by magnetic negative selection; naive cells were then positively selected on CD45RA, and the negative fraction formed the memory subset. After blood collection by leukapheresis, PBMCs were isolated using Ficoll-Histopaque density gradient centrifugation and then cryopreserved in the vapor phase of liquid nitrogen. Purity and quantity of every magnetically sorted T cell population were checked by analytical flow cytometry. From each sorted fraction, genomic DNA was isolated and quantified by UV absorbance on a Nanodrop 2000c. Using the deep immunoSEQ assay, multiplex PCR amplified TCR CDR3 regions from genomic DNA. Genomic DNA extracted from each cell subset was distributed evenly over all wells of several immunoSEQ 96-well plates, and each plate served as one replicate. For sorted subsets, approximately 200 ng of genomic DNA, equivalent to 25,000 to 35,000 T cell genomes, went into each replicate PCR. The purified libraries were quantified using a Qubit 3.0 fluorometer, sized with a Bioanalyzer 2100, and then quantified again using the KAPA Library Quantification kit. Every immunoSEQ 96-well plate was sequenced on a separate single-read 150-cycle Illumina NextSeq 550 flow cell. The authors' analysis ran thus. Because only junctional sequences without quality scores were contained in the immunoSEQ output, filtering matching that applied to full-length reads could not be performed. To assign V/J genes and CDR3, sequences were annotated against IMGT germline references using PyIR, a Python wrapper for IgBLAST v1.9. Any read was removed if the V/J assignment was weak (E-value above 1e-6), the CDR3 was missing, or the read contained stop codons, out-of-frame junctions, or ambiguous translated residues. V3J clonotypes were defined by identical inferred V gene, J gene, and CDR3 amino acid sequence. Percentage overlap between repertoires was calculated by dividing the number of shared unique clonotypes by the size of the smaller repertoire. Repertoire richness was assessed with RTK rarefaction, the Chao1 estimator, and Recon v2.1 estimates of unobserved clonotypes. OLGA was used to compute generation probabilities for all TCRbeta clonotypes that the gDNA method yielded from a handful of donors. TCRdb took this table from immuneACCESS and kept in-frame rearrangements with V and J called. Such tables lack part of the clones; where checked against another copy, unresolved V genes explain under half of the gap, and the rest is unexplained. V and J calls and clone size follow that table, whereas D and trimming were derived from the DNA. The sample contains more than 850,000 clones, 75% to 85% of them found a single time. The top ten clones comprise about 0.52% of the sample.

V and J are truncated by 1 base and 7 bases respectively, leaving an intervening sequence of 10 bases. From the cysteine through the phenylalanine, the CDR3 covers 13 amino acids. Only CDR3 DNA remains: 39 bases, in frame from the first base. From a lookup of the germline V gene, CDR1 and CDR2 are LGHNA and YSLEER. About this clone: Its antigen is not yet known. Base qualities are not at hand, and no much larger clone is one base apart.

Sequenced input: memory CD4+ T cells from PBMCs. What this sample's cell subset or site label stands for: CD45RA-negative fraction. The chain joins TRBV4-3 to TRBJ2-5; TRBD2 is possibly the D segment (5 matching bases). This receptor was taken from a man between 18 and 35 years old in good health. Some clones in this sample may be carry-over from other donors' samples. The DNA is TGCGCCAGCAGCCAAGTGGGCGAGGGGACCCAGTACTTC. Its protein product is CASSQVGEGTQYF.